The clone carrying this T cell receptor (beta chain) was recorded a few times. The 5'RACE template-switching step produced TCR cDNA and added a universal primer site and UMIs. TCRdb analysed the 5' RACE reads with MiXCR anew, one entry per CDR3 protein. The table has approximately 85,000 distinct CDR3 sequences, roughly 15% seen once. These data come from a study of T cells after yellow fever vaccination. For the study at large: Preparation of fractions with low cell numbers was performed using SMART-Seq v4 Ultra Low Input.

The V and J ends lost 3 bases and 6 bases, in that order; junction bases with no gene match: 14. The CDR3 runs 17 residues. In germline, CDR1 is SGHVS, CDR2 FNYEAQ. The origin of this receptor is a man younger than 35 who received the YFV17D yellow fever vaccine. The chain couples TRBV7-6 to TRBJ2-1; the match to TRBD1 covers 7 bases. The specimen was CD8+ T cells not binding an NS4B(214-222) dextramer, sorted from PBMCs, collected 21 days after the first yellow fever vaccination. CDR3 amino acids: CASSLRQGESPGNEQFF. CDR3 nucleotide sequence: TGTGCCAGCAGCTTGAGACAGGGTGAGTCGCCAGGCAATGAGCAGTTCTTC.